This T cell receptor (beta chain) was retrieved from a study of T cell repertoires in cytomegalovirus infection. On the study more broadly: Signatures in public TCR beta sequences pointed to both CMV infection and matching HLA type.

After removal of 5 bases from V and 6 bases from J, the junction contained 5 bases not matched to a gene. The CDR3 contains 14 residues. Germline V lookup: CDR1 SGHVS, CDR2 FQNEAQ. TCRdb used MiXCR to reprocess the reads, holding one entry per CDR3 protein. The sample has 200,000 or so distinct CDR3 sequences, roughly 30% seen once. J is TRBJ1-5 and V is TRBV7-8, with TRBD1 identical over 9 bases. Material: PBMCs. The clonotype was recovered from a human donor in good health (CMV status not recorded). Some clones in this sample may be carry-over from other donors' samples. CDR3 sequence reads: CASSGYRGPQPQHF. CDR3 nucleotides: TGTGCCAGCAGCGGATACAGGGGGCCTCAGCCCCAGCATTTT.